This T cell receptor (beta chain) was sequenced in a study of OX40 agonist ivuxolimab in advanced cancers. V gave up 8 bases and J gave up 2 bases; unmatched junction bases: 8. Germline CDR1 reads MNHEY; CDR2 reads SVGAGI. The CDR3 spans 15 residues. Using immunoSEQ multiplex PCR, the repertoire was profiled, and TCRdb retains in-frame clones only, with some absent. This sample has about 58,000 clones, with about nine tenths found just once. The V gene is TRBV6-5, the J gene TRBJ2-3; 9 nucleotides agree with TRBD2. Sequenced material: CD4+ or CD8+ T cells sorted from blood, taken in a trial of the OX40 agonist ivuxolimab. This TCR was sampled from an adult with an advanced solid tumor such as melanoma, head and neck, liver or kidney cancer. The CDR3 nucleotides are TGTGCCAGCCGGGGCGGGAGGGCCTACACAGATACGCAGTATTTT. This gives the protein CASRGGRAYTDTQYF.